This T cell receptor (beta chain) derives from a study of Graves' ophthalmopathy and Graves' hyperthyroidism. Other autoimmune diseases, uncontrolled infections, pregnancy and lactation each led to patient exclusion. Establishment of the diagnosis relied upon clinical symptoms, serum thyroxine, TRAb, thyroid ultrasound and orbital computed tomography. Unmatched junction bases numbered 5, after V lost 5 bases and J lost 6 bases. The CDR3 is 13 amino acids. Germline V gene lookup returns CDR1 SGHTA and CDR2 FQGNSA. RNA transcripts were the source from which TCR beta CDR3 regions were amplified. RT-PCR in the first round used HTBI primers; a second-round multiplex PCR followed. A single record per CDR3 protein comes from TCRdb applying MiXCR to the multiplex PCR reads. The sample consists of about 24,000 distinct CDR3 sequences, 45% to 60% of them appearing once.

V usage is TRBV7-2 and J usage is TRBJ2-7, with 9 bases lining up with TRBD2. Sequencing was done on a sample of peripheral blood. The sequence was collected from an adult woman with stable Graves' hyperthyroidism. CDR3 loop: CASSGTSSVEQYF. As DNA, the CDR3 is TGTGCCAGCAGCGGGACTAGCAGCGTCGAGCAGTACTTC. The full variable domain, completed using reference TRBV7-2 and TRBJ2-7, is GAGVSQSPSNKVTEKGKDVELRCDPISGHTALYWYRQSLGQGLEFLIYFQGNSAPDKSGLPSDRFSAERTGGSVSTLTIQRTQQEDSAVYLCASSGTSSVEQYFGPGTRLTVT.